Listed here are 13 T cell receptor beta chains from one sample, sequenced in a study of T-cell reconstitution after alpha-beta-depleted transplantation in children. Unique molecular identifiers were incorporated when the TCRbeta library was constructed. From the PCR reads, TCRdb called clonotypes with MiXCR, one entry per CDR3 protein. The sample lists fewer than 550,000 distinct CDR3 sequences, more than 9.5% occurring once. Sample: PBMCs, mostly from graft donor cells, taken 180 days after TCRalphabeta/CD19-depleted stem cell transplant. Receptors originate from a female patient aged 2-10 years who had a stem cell transplant for aplastic anemia, so the T cells may come from the graft donor.

The chain uses TRBV19 and TRBJ2-2; 11 positions agree with TRBD2. Germline loops: CDR1 LNHDA, CDR2 SQIVND (reference sequence). This CDR3 comprises 21 residues. The V segment lost 3 bases and the J segment 3 bases; nucleotides outside the gene matches: 18. The CDR3 region is CASSMTEGYFSGRAYTGELFF. CDR3 DNA: TGTGCCAGTAGTATGACAGAGGGGTATTTTAGCGGGAGGGCCTACACCGGGGAGCTGTTTTTT. Together with reference TRBV19 and TRBJ2-2, the CDR3 gives the full variable domain: DGGITQSPKYLFRKEGQNVTLSCEQNLNHDAMYWYRQDPGQGLRLIYYSQIVNDFQKGDIAEGYSVSREKKESFPLTVTSAQKNPTAFYLCASSMTEGYFSGRAYTGELFFGEGSRLTVL.

The rearrangement uses TRBV6-5 and TRBJ2-1; tentatively, D is TRBD1 or TRBD2 (5 bases each). This CDR3 has 15 residues. Germline CDR1 is MNHEY and CDR2 is SVGAGI. V gave up 7 bases and J gave up 1 base, with 14 bases separating them. The CDR3 DNA is TGTGCCAGCATACTCGACGGGACGTCCTACAATGAGCAGTTCTTC. As protein: CASILDGTSYNEQFF.

This clonotype was observed a handful of times. The chain joins TRBV20-1 to TRBJ1-2; D remains unclear. Germline V gene lookup returns CDR1 DFQATT and CDR2 SNEGSKA (reference sequence). Trimming cost V 0 bases and J 2 bases, with 7 bases left between them. The CDR3 covers 13 residues. The CDR3: CSARDVSNYGYTF. CDR3 nucleotides: TGCAGTGCTAGAGATGTCAGCAACTATGGCTACACCTTC.

This clonotype was recorded a few times. The chain recombines TRBV5-1 with TRBJ1-3; the match to TRBD1 covers 9 bases. The V segment lost 4 bases and the J segment 0 bases; nucleotides outside the gene matches: 2. The CDR3 runs to 15 residues. Germline V CDR1 and CDR2: SGHRS, YFSETQ. This CDR3 reads CASSADRGSGNTIYF. In DNA, the CDR3 is TGCGCCAGCAGCGCGGACAGGGGCTCTGGAAACACCATATATTTT.

The rearrangement joins TRBV6-2 or TRBV6-3 to TRBJ2-5; D possibly corresponds to TRBD2 (5 bases). This CDR3 region has 13 residues. Germline V gives CDR1 MNHEY, CDR2 SVGEGT. Trimming cost V 6 bases and J 5 bases, with 13 bases left between them. CDR3 nucleotide sequence: TGTGCCAGCAGAATCCGAGGGCTGGAGACCCAGTACTTC. This gives the protein CASRIRGLETQYF.

This clonotype has just a few counts. The chain couples TRBV5-1 to TRBJ2-1; D is possibly TRBD2 (6 bases). Germline values: CDR1 SGHRS, CDR2 YFSETQ. CDR3 size: 17 residues. Trimming removed 4 bases at V and 0 bases at J, with 17 bases between. The CDR3 bases are TGCGCCAGCAGCCGAGGCGGGGTTACGAGCTCCTACAATGAGCAGTTCTTC. Translated: CASSRGGVTSSYNEQFF. The full variable domain, its missing parts supplied by reference TRBV5-1 and TRBJ2-1, is KAGVTQTPRYLIKTRGQQVTLSCSPISGHRSVSWYQQTPGQGLQFLFEYFSETQRNKGNFPGRFSGRQFSNSRSEMNVSTLELGDSALYLCASSRGGVTSSYNEQFFGPGTRLTVL.

The chain couples TRBV15 to TRBJ2-1, with 11 bases lining up with TRBD2. CDR1 and CDR2 (germline): LNHNV, YYDKDF (reference sequence). CDR3 length: 20 residues. The V gene end was trimmed by 0 bases and the J gene end by 4 bases; junction bases not matched to a gene: 14. CDR3 nucleotides: TGTGCCACCAGCAGAGAAAATTTATCGTTATTAGCGGGAGGGTACAATGAGCAGTTCTTC. Its translation is CATSRENLSLLAGGYNEQFF.

This sequence joins TRBV27 and TRBJ2-2; TRBD2 agrees at 8 bases. The CDR3 consists of 15 residues. With V trimmed by 4 bases and J by 6 bases, 7 bases remained unmatched. The germline CDR1 and CDR2 sequences are MNHEY and SMNVEV (reference sequence). The CDR3 nucleotides are TGTGCCAGCAGTTGGTTCGGGGGGGAGGCCGGGGAGCTGTTTTTT. The encoded protein is CASSWFGGEAGELFF.

The chain joins TRBV10-3 to TRBJ2-2; TRBD1 is a possible D gene (6 bases). V was shortened by 4 bases and J by 6 bases, with 9 bases between the two germline ends. Germline assignment: CDR1 ENHRY and CDR2 SYGVKD. The CDR3 totals 13 residues. This chain's CDR3 is CAISGTEAGELFF. The CDR3 nucleotides are TGTGCCATCAGTGGGACAGAAGCCGGGGAGCTGTTTTTT.

This clonotype was seen a few times. The chain uses TRBV5-1 and TRBJ2-3; D is tentatively TRBD1 or TRBD2 (5 bases each). Germline V CDR1 and CDR2: SGHRS, YFSETQ. V lost 7 bases, J lost 1 base, and 13 bases lay in between. The CDR3 runs 14 residues. The CDR3 DNA is TGCGCCAGCTTGAAAGGGGACGGCACAGATACGCAGTATTTT. The encoded protein is CASLKGDGTDTQYF. Supplemented by reference TRBV5-1 and TRBJ2-3, the full variable domain reads KAGVTQTPRYLIKTRGQQVTLSCSPISGHRSVSWYQQTPGQGLQFLFEYFSETQRNKGNFPGRFSGRQFSNSRSEMNVSTLELGDSALYLCASLKGDGTDTQYFGPGTRLTVL.

CDR3 bases: TGTGCTAGTGGTCCGGGGACAGCTTCCTACAATGAGCAGTTCTTC. Residues: CASGPGTASYNEQFF. This chain joins TRBV12-5 and TRBJ2-1, with TRBD1 matching over 7 bases. CDR3 length equals 15 residues. J gave up 1 base and V 5 bases, and 5 bases lay outside the gene matches. CDR1 and CDR2 from the germline V gene are LGHNT and FRNRAP.

In this sample, this clonotype turned up a few times. The V and J genes are TRBV7-2 and TRBJ2-3, with D possibly being TRBD2 (5 bases). The CDR3 is made up of 16 amino acids. Germline V gives CDR1 SGHTA, CDR2 FQGNSA. V was trimmed by 5 bases and J by 1 base, leaving 16 bases between them. The CDR3 loop reads CASSVSSSRGTDTQYF. The CDR3 DNA follows: TGTGCCAGCAGCGTATCTAGCTCTCGAGGCACAGATACGCAGTATTTT. Drawing the rest from reference TRBV7-2 and TRBJ2-3, the complete variable domain is GAGVSQSPSNKVTEKGKDVELRCDPISGHTALYWYRQSLGQGLEFLIYFQGNSAPDKSGLPSDRFSAERTGGSVSTLTIQRTQQEDSAVYLCASSVSSSRGTDTQYFGPGTRLTVL.

This clonotype came up many times. J is TRBJ1-5 and V is TRBV12-3 or TRBV12-4, with TRBD1 matching over 8 bases. The J segment lost 2 bases and the V segment lost 3 bases, leaving 0 bases of the junction unmatched. The CDR3 has 14 residues. The CDR3 spells CASSLTGGNQPQHF. The CDR3 nucleotides are TGTGCCAGCAGTTTGACAGGGGGCAATCAGCCCCAGCATTTT.